Listed below are T cell receptor beta chains from one sample, sequenced in a study of blood T cell repertoires in COVID-19. The method was immunoSEQ multiplex PCR; TCRdb's version includes in-frame clones alone and lacks a portion of them. The sample records 300,000 to 450,000 clones, about 85% being singletons. Sequencing was done on a sample of peripheral blood. The receptors stem from a woman under 30 with acute or convalescent COVID-19. CDR3s include the opening cysteine and the closing phenylalanine or tryptophan. The D gene is left open where the match is weak. Expanded clones get a size class; other rows say once, few or many, or leave the size out.

J gene: TRBJ2-7; V gene: TRBV6-6; clone size: NA; D gene: NA; CDR3 protein: CASSLGLFAPYEQYF; CDR3 DNA: TGTGCCAGCAGCCTAGGACTATTTGCCCCCTACGAGCAGTACTTC
J gene: TRBJ1-6; V gene: TRBV27; clone size: NA; D gene: NA; CDR3 protein: CASSFSRMALHF; CDR3 DNA: TGTGCCAGCAGTTTTTCCAGGATGGCCCTCCACTTT
J gene: TRBJ2-2; V gene: TRBV10-3; clone size: NA; D gene: TRBD1; CDR3 protein: CAISEGTDTGELFF; CDR3 DNA: TGTGCCATCAGTGAAGGGACAGACACCGGGGAGCTGTTTTTT
J gene: TRBJ1-2; V gene: TRBV7-9; clone size: NA; D gene: TRBD1; CDR3 protein: CASSFQGAIYGYTF; CDR3 DNA: TGTGCCAGCAGCTTTCAGGGGGCTATCTATGGCTACACCTTC
J gene: TRBJ1-2; V gene: TRBV12-5; clone size: once; D gene: NA; CDR3 protein: CASGLWPYGYTF; CDR3 DNA: TGTGCTAGTGGTTTGTGGCCTTATGGCTACACCTTC
J gene: TRBJ1-1; V gene: TRBV30; clone size: NA; D gene: TRBD1; CDR3 protein: CAWKNRGGTEAFF; CDR3 DNA: TGTGCCTGGAAAAACAGGGGGGGCACTGAAGCTTTCTTT
J gene: TRBJ2-7; V gene: TRBV27; clone size: NA; D gene: TRBD2; CDR3 protein: CASRRQGLAGYEQYF; CDR3 DNA: TGTGCCAGCAGGCGTCAGGGACTAGCGGGGTACGAGCAGTACTTC
J gene: TRBJ1-4; V gene: TRBV9; clone size: NA; D gene: NA; CDR3 protein: CASSVGQLTTNEKLFF; CDR3 DNA: TGTGCCAGCAGCGTAGGACAGTTGACAACTAATGAAAAACTGTTTTTT
J gene: TRBJ1-2; V gene: TRBV19; clone size: NA; D gene: NA; CDR3 protein: CASSTRGYGYTF; CDR3 DNA: TGTGCCAGTAGTACCAGGGGCTATGGCTACACCTTC
J gene: TRBJ2-7; V gene: TRBV19; clone size: NA; D gene: TRBD1; CDR3 protein: CASSMTGGSRSYEQYF; CDR3 DNA: TGTGCCAGTAGTATGACAGGGGGATCGCGAAGCTACGAGCAGTACTTC
J gene: TRBJ2-3; V gene: TRBV11-2; clone size: NA; D gene: NA; CDR3 protein: CASSPLQGFSTDTQYF; CDR3 DNA: TGTGCCAGCAGCCCACTACAGGGATTCAGCACAGATACGCAGTATTTT
J gene: TRBJ1-5; V gene: TRBV4-1; clone size: NA; D gene: TRBD1; CDR3 protein: CASSQGGTGPSGPQHF; CDR3 DNA: TGCGCCAGCAGCCAAGGGGGGACAGGCCCGTCGGGGCCCCAGCATTTT
J gene: TRBJ1-1; V gene: TRBV2; clone size: NA; D gene: NA; CDR3 protein: CASFAQLNTEAFF; CDR3 DNA: TGTGCCAGCTTCGCACAGTTGAACACTGAAGCTTTCTTT
J gene: TRBJ1-2; V gene: TRBV6-1; clone size: NA; D gene: NA; CDR3 protein: CASSEWLYGYTF; CDR3 DNA: TGTGCCAGCAGTGAATGGCTCTATGGCTACACCTTC
J gene: TRBJ2-7; V gene: TRBV4-1; clone size: NA; D gene: NA; CDR3 protein: CASSPGSGDSYEQYF; CDR3 DNA: TGCGCCAGCAGCCCGGGAAGCGGTGACTCCTACGAGCAGTACTTC
J gene: TRBJ2-3; V gene: TRBV2; clone size: NA; D gene: NA; CDR3 protein: CASSQTSSTDTQYF; CDR3 DNA: TGTGCCAGCAGCCAAACTAGCAGCACAGATACGCAGTATTTT
J gene: TRBJ1-1; V gene: TRBV19; clone size: many; D gene: TRBD1; CDR3 protein: CASRGSTGTAFF; CDR3 DNA: TGTGCCAGTAGGGGTTCGACAGGGACAGCTTTCTTT
J gene: TRBJ2-1; V gene: TRBV5-1; clone size: NA; D gene: TRBD2; CDR3 protein: CASSSPGLAGGGINEQFF; CDR3 DNA: TGCGCCAGCAGCTCACCGGGACTGGCGGGAGGGGGGATCAATGAGCAGTTCTTC
J gene: TRBJ1-2; V gene: TRBV2; clone size: NA; D gene: NA; CDR3 protein: CASSEQGNYGYTF; CDR3 DNA: TGTGCCAGCAGTGAGCAGGGAAACTATGGCTACACCTTC
J gene: TRBJ1-1; V gene: TRBV5-1; clone size: NA; D gene: NA; CDR3 protein: CASSSSEGSEAFF; CDR3 DNA: TGCGCCAGCAGCTCTTCGGAGGGGTCTGAAGCTTTCTTT
J gene: TRBJ2-7; V gene: TRBV20-1; clone size: NA; D gene: NA; CDR3 protein: CSASRGYEQYF; CDR3 DNA: TGCAGTGCTAGCAGGGGATACGAGCAGTACTTC
J gene: TRBJ2-1; V gene: TRBV19; clone size: NA; D gene: TRBD2; CDR3 protein: CASRRLADSYNEQFF; CDR3 DNA: TGTGCCAGTAGGAGACTAGCGGACTCCTACAATGAGCAGTTCTTC
J gene: TRBJ2-3; V gene: TRBV3-1/TRBV3-2; clone size: once; D gene: NA; CDR3 protein: CASSHDSTLTDTQYF; CDR3 DNA: TGTGCCAGCAGCCATGACTCGACCCTCACAGATACGCAGTATTTT
J gene: TRBJ1-2; V gene: TRBV30; clone size: few; D gene: TRBD1; CDR3 protein: CAWSVLSDRGNGYTF; CDR3 DNA: TGTGCCTGGAGTGTACTATCGGACAGGGGGAATGGCTACACCTTC
J gene: TRBJ1-5; V gene: TRBV23-1; clone size: NA; D gene: NA; CDR3 protein: CASSPVTEKDSNQPQHF; CDR3 DNA: TGCGCCAGCAGTCCAGTGACAGAAAAAGATAGCAATCAGCCCCAGCATTTT
J gene: TRBJ2-7; V gene: TRBV6-5; clone size: NA; D gene: NA; CDR3 protein: CASSYSSVANGGEQYF; CDR3 DNA: TGTGCCAGCAGTTACTCCTCGGTCGCGAACGGCGGGGAGCAGTACTTC
J gene: TRBJ1-1; V gene: TRBV28; clone size: NA; D gene: TRBD1; CDR3 protein: CAGGQGANSAFF; CDR3 DNA: TGTGCCGGGGGACAGGGGGCGAATTCAGCTTTCTTT
J gene: TRBJ2-7; V gene: TRBV1; clone size: NA; D gene: NA; CDR3 protein: CTSSHASTSRPYEQYF; CDR3 DNA: TGCACCAGCAGCCACGCCTCGACTAGCAGACCCTACGAGCAGTACTTC
J gene: TRBJ2-1; V gene: TRBV7-9; clone size: NA; D gene: NA; CDR3 protein: CASSSLYRNNEQFF; CDR3 DNA: TGTGCCAGCAGCAGCCTCTACCGTAACAATGAGCAGTTCTTC
J gene: TRBJ2-7; V gene: TRBV5-1; clone size: NA; D gene: NA; CDR3 protein: CASSLDLTDVGYEQYF; CDR3 DNA: TGCGCCAGCAGCTTGGATTTGACAGATGTAGGCTACGAGCAGTACTTC
J gene: TRBJ2-7; V gene: TRBV4-2; clone size: NA; D gene: TRBD1; CDR3 protein: CASSQERQGAAEQYF; CDR3 DNA: TGTGCCAGCAGCCAAGAACGCCAGGGGGCGGCGGAGCAGTACTTC
J gene: TRBJ1-2; V gene: TRBV5-5; clone size: NA; D gene: NA; CDR3 protein: CASSMADPQGFNGYTF; CDR3 DNA: TGTGCCAGCAGCATGGCGGACCCTCAGGGTTTTAATGGCTACACCTTC
J gene: TRBJ2-2; V gene: TRBV30; clone size: NA; D gene: NA; CDR3 protein: CAWSVSTGELFF; CDR3 DNA: TGTGCCTGGAGTGTGAGTACCGGGGAGCTGTTTTTT
J gene: TRBJ2-7; V gene: TRBV4-1; clone size: NA; D gene: TRBD1; CDR3 protein: CASSQPLRTGWYEQYF; CDR3 DNA: TGCGCCAGCAGCCAACCCCTTCGGACAGGGTGGTACGAGCAGTACTTC
J gene: TRBJ2-3; V gene: TRBV19; clone size: NA; D gene: TRBD2; CDR3 protein: CASSWTSGGSLTDTQYF; CDR3 DNA: TGTGCCAGTAGTTGGACTAGCGGGGGAAGCCTCACAGATACGCAGTATTTT
J gene: TRBJ2-2; V gene: TRBV15; clone size: NA; D gene: TRBD1; CDR3 protein: CATSTGQDTGELFF; CDR3 DNA: TGTGCCACCAGCACGGGACAGGACACCGGGGAGCTGTTTTTT
J gene: TRBJ2-3; V gene: TRBV5-1; clone size: NA; D gene: NA; CDR3 protein: CASSLGQDTDTQYF; CDR3 DNA: TGCGCCAGCAGCTTGGGACAAGACACAGATACGCAGTATTTT
J gene: TRBJ1-1; V gene: TRBV3-1/TRBV3-2; clone size: NA; D gene: NA; CDR3 protein: CASSQDTGGNTEAFF; CDR3 DNA: TGTGCCAGCAGCCAAGATACCGGGGGGAACACTGAAGCTTTCTTT
J gene: TRBJ2-7; V gene: TRBV19; clone size: few; D gene: NA; CDR3 protein: CASSTPGRQGSYEQYF; CDR3 DNA: TGTGCCAGTAGTACCCCCGGTCGGCAGGGCTCCTACGAGCAGTACTTC
J gene: TRBJ2-1; V gene: TRBV29-1; clone size: NA; D gene: NA; CDR3 protein: CSVSTVYNEQFF; CDR3 DNA: TGCAGCGTTTCTACAGTGTACAATGAGCAGTTCTTC
J gene: TRBJ2-7; V gene: TRBV2; clone size: once; D gene: TRBD2; CDR3 protein: CASSKPGGLASGEQYF; CDR3 DNA: TGTGCCAGCAGCAAACCTGGGGGACTAGCGTCGGGTGAGCAGTACTTC
J gene: TRBJ1-3; V gene: TRBV9; clone size: NA; D gene: NA; CDR3 protein: CASSGRARDHTIYF; CDR3 DNA: TGTGCCAGCAGCGGTAGGGCCAGGGATCACACCATATATTTT
J gene: TRBJ2-5; V gene: TRBV4-2; clone size: NA; D gene: NA; CDR3 protein: CASSQRGRLGAQYF; CDR3 DNA: TGTGCCAGCAGCCAGCGTGGGAGACTCGGGGCCCAGTACTTC
J gene: TRBJ1-2; V gene: TRBV4-1; clone size: few; D gene: NA; CDR3 protein: CASSLQVETNYGYTF; CDR3 DNA: TGCGCCAGCAGCCTCCAGGTTGAGACCAACTATGGCTACACCTTC
J gene: TRBJ2-3; V gene: TRBV9; clone size: NA; D gene: TRBD1; CDR3 protein: CASSVNGQASTDTQYF; CDR3 DNA: TGTGCCAGCAGCGTGAATGGACAGGCTAGCACAGATACGCAGTATTTT
J gene: TRBJ1-2; V gene: TRBV28; clone size: NA; D gene: TRBD1; CDR3 protein: CASSLSDRVNGYTF; CDR3 DNA: TGTGCCAGCAGTTTATCCGACAGGGTTAATGGCTACACCTTC
J gene: TRBJ2-5; V gene: TRBV5-1; clone size: NA; D gene: NA; CDR3 protein: CASSFGQGQETQYF; CDR3 DNA: TGCGCCAGCAGCTTTGGCCAGGGCCAAGAGACCCAGTACTTC
J gene: TRBJ1-4; V gene: TRBV18; clone size: NA; D gene: NA; CDR3 protein: CASSPSGGGSEKLFF; CDR3 DNA: TGTGCCAGCTCACCCTCCGGGGGAGGGAGCGAAAAACTGTTTTTT
J gene: TRBJ2-5; V gene: TRBV28; clone size: NA; D gene: TRBD2; CDR3 protein: CAITSDQETQYF; CDR3 DNA: TGTGCCATTACTAGCGACCAAGAGACCCAGTACTTC
J gene: TRBJ1-4; V gene: TRBV27; clone size: NA; D gene: NA; CDR3 protein: CASSKGTPSGGEKLFF; CDR3 DNA: TGTGCCAGCAGCAAAGGGACACCCTCGGGGGGTGAAAAACTGTTTTTT
J gene: TRBJ2-2; V gene: TRBV2; clone size: NA; D gene: NA; CDR3 protein: CASNSDSYTGELFF; CDR3 DNA: TGTGCCAGCAATTCGGACTCGTACACCGGGGAGCTGTTTTTT